These 5 T cell receptor beta chains were all obtained from the same sample, sequenced in a study of cytomegalovirus exposure and HLA in healthy donors. A multiplex PCR was run with 60 Vbeta primers and 13 Jbeta primers. Measured with immunoSEQ multiplex PCR; TCRdb has only the in-frame clones, and not every one. The data show roughly 180,000 clones, with roughly a tenth seen just once and approximately 1.3% held by the top ten. The sequenced material came from PBMCs. These receptors were obtained from a woman aged 30 to 39 in good health and CMV-seropositive.

The sample holds a few counts of this clone. This chain joins TRBV5-1 and TRBJ2-4; 10 bases are a match to TRBD1. V dropped 0 bases and J dropped 6; count of bases not matched to a gene: 3. This CDR3 contains 15 residues. The V gene's germline CDR1 is SGHRS and CDR2 YFSETQ. The CDR3 DNA reads as TGCGCCAGCAGCTTGGGTGGGACAGGGGCAAACATTCAGTACTTC. Translation gives CASSLGGTGANIQYF.

The genes are TRBV5-1 and TRBJ2-3; 7 bases are a match to TRBD1. The V segment lost 0 bases and the J segment 3 bases; nucleotides outside the gene matches: 1. The CDR3 runs to 14 residues. Per the germline V gene, CDR1 is SGHRS and CDR2 is YFSETQ. The CDR3 loop reads CASSLDRGTDTQYF. CDR3 DNA: TGCGCCAGCAGCTTGGACAGGGGTACAGATACGCAGTATTTT.

This chain joins TRBV6-6 and TRBJ1-4, with a tentative D call TRBD1 (6 bases). In germline, CDR1 is MNHNY, CDR2 SVGAGI (reference sequence). Trimming took 4 bases from V and 7 from J, leaving 13 bases between them. The CDR3 covers 14 residues. CDR3 nucleotides: TGTGCCAGCAGTTTCCAGGGGTGGGGTGAAAAACTGTTTTTT. It specifies CASSFQGWGEKLFF.

The rearrangement uses TRBV9 and TRBJ2-1; 7 nucleotides align to TRBD2. The ends lost 0 bases at V and 10 bases at J; junction bases unmatched: 4. The CDR3 loop spans 13 amino acids. Looked up from germline, CDR1 is SGDLS and CDR2 is YYNGEE. CDR3 amino acids: CASSVVTSDEQFF. For the CDR3, the DNA is TGTGCCAGCAGCGTAGTTACTAGCGACGAGCAGTTCTTC.

This chain connects TRBV14 to TRBJ2-1, with 10 bases aligning to TRBD2. In germline, CDR1 is SGHDN, CDR2 FVKESK. Trimming took 0 bases from V and 7 from J; bases not matched to a gene: 9. The CDR3 length is 17 residues. CDR3 sequence: CASSQDTGLAARNEQFF. CDR3 sequence (DNA): TGTGCCAGCAGCCAAGATACCGGACTAGCGGCGAGGAATGAGCAGTTCTTC. Together with reference TRBV14 and TRBJ2-1, the CDR3 gives the full variable domain: EAGVTQFPSHSVIEKGQTVTLRCDPISGHDNLYWYRRVMGKEIKFLLHFVKESKQDESGMPNNRFLAERTGGTYSTLKVQPAELEDSGVYFCASSQDTGLAARNEQFFGPGTRLTVL.